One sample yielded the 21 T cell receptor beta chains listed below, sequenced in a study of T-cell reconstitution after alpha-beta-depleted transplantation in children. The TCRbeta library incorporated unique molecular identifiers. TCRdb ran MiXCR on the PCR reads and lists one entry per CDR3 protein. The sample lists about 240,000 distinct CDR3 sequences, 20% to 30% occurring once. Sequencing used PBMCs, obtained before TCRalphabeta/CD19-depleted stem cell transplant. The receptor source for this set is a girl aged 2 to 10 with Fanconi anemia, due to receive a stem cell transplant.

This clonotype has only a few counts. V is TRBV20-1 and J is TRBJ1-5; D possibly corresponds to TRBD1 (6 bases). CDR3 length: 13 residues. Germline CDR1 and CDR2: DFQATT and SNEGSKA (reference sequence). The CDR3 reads CRSGGTQGRPQHF. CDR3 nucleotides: TGCAGAAGTGGGGGCACACAAGGAAGGCCCCAGCATTTT.

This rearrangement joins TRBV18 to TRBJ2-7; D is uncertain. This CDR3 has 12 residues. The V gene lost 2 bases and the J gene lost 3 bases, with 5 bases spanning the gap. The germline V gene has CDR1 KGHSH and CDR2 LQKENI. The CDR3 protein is CASSPRLYEQYF. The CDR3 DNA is TGTGCCAGCTCACCAAGGCTCTACGAGCAGTACTTC. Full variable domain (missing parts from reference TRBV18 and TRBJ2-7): NAGVMQNPRHLVRRRGQEARLRCSPMKGHSHVYWYRQLPEEGLKFMVYLQKENIIDESGMPKERFSAEFPKEGPSILRIQQVVRGDSAAYFCASSPRLYEQYFGPGTRLTVT.

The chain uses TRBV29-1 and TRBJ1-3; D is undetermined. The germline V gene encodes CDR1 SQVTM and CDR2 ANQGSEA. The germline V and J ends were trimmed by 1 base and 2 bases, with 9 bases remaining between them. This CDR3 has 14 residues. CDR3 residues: CSVEVREAGNTIYF. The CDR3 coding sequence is TGCAGCGTTGAAGTAAGGGAGGCTGGAAACACCATATATTTT.

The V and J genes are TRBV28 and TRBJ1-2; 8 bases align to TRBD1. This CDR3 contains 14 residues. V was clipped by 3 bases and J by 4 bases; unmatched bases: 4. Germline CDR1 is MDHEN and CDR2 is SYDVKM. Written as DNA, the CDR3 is TGTGCCAGCAGTTTCATCGGACAGGGCTATGGCTACACCTTC. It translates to CASSFIGQGYGYTF.

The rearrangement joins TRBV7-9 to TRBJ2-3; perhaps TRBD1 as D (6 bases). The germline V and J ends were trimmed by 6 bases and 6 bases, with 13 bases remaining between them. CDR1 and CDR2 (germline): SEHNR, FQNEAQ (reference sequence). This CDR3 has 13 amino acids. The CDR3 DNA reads TGTGCCAGCAGGGTTCAGGGGAAGGATACGCAGTATTTT. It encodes CASRVQGKDTQYF.

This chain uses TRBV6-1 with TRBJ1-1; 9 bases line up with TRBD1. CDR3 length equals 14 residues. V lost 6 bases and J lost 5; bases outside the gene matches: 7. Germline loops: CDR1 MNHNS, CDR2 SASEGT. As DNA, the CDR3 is TGTGCCAGCAGCCAGGGACAGGGATGGACTGAAGCTTTCTTT. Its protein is CASSQGQGWTEAFF.

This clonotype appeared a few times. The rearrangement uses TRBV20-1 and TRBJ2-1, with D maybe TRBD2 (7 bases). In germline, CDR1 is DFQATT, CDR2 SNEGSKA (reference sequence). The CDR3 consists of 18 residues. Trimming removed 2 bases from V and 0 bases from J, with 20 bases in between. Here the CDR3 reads CSARLGGGAGSSYNEQFF. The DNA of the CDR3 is TGCAGTGCTAGATTAGGGGGAGGGGCGGGGAGCTCCTACAATGAGCAGTTCTTC.

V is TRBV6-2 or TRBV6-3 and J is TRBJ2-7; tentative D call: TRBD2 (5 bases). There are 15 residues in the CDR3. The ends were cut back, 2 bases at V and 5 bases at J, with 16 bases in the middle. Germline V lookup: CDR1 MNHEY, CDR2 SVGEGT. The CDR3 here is CASSYEWRNRDEQYF. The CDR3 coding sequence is TGTGCCAGCAGTTACGAGTGGAGGAATCGTGACGAGCAGTACTTC.

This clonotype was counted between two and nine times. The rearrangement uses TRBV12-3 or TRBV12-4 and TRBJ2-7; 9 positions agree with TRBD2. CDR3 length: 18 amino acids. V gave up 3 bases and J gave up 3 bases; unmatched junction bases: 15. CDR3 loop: CASSFEVVAGVDDYEQYF. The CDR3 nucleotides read TGTGCCAGCAGTTTCGAGGTTGTAGCGGGAGTAGACGACTACGAGCAGTACTTC.

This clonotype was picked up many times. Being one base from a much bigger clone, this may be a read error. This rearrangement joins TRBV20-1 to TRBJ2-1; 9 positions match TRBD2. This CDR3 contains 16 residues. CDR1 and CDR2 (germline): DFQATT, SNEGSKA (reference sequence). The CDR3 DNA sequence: TGCTGTGCACCTCGGACTAGCGCAAATTGGTACAATGAGCAGTTCTTC. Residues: CCAPRTSANWYNEQFF.

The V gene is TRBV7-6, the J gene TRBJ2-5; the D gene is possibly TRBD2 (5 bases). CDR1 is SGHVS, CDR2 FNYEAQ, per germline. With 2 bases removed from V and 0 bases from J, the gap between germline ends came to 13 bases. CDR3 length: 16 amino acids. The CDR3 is CASSLYAGAYQETQYF. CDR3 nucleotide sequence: TGTGCCAGCAGCTTATATGCGGGCGCGTACCAAGAGACCCAGTACTTC.

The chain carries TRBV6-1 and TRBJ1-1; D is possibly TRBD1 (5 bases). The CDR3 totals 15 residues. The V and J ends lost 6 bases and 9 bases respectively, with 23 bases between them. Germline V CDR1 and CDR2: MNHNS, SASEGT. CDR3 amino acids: CASSQGIGVMHQAFF. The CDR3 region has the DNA TGTGCCAGCAGCCAGGGAATAGGAGTAATGCATCAAGCTTTCTTT.

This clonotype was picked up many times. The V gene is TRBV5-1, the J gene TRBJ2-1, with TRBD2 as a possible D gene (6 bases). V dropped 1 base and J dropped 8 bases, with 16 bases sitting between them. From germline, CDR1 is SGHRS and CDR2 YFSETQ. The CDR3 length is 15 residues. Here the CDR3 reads CASSLTGVSGDEQFF. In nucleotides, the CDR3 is TGCGCCAGCAGCTTGACGGGAGTAAGTGGCGATGAGCAGTTCTTC.

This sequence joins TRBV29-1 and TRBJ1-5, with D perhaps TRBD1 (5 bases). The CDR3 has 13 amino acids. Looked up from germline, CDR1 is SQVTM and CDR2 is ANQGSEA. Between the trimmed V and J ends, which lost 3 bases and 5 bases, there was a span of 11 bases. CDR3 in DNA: TGCAGCGTTGATTTGGGGGAAGATCAGCCCCAGCATTTT. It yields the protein CSVDLGEDQPQHF.

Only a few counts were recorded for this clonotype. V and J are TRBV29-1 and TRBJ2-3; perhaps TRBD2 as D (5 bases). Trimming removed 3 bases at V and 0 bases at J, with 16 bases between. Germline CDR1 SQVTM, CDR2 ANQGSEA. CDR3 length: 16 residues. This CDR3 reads CSVESTAGRSTDTQYF. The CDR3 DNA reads TGCAGCGTTGAGTCTACCGCGGGCCGCAGCACAGATACGCAGTATTTT.

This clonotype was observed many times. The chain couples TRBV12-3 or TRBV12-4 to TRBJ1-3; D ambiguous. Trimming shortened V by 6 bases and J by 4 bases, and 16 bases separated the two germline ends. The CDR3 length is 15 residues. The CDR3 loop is CASSPRLGNGNTIYF. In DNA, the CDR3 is TGTGCCAGCAGCCCCAGATTGGGCAACGGAAACACCATATATTTT.

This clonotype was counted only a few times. The CDR3 is CASSRATGGGETDTQYF. CDR3 bases: TGTGCCAGCAGCCGCGCGACAGGGGGCGGAGAAACAGATACGCAGTATTTT. The genes are TRBV6-2 or TRBV6-3 and TRBJ2-3; 10 nucleotides agree with TRBD1. V was clipped by 6 bases and J by 3 bases; unmatched bases: 12. The CDR3 extends over 17 amino acids. The germline gives CDR1 MNHEY, CDR2 SVGEGT.

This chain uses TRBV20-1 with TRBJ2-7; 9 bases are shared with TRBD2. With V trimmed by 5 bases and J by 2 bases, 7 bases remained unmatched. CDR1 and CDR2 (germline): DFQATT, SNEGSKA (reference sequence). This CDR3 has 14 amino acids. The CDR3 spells CSASSGTSTYEQYF. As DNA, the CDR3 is TGCAGTGCTTCTAGCGGGACCTCGACCTACGAGCAGTACTTC.

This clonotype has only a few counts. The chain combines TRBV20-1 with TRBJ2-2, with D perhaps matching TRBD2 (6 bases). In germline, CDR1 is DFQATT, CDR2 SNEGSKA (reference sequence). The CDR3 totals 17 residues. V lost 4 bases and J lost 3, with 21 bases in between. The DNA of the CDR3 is TGCAGTGCTACCGGCCCGGGGGTGAGGTCCTACACCGGGGAGCTGTTTTTT. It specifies CSATGPGVRSYTGELFF.

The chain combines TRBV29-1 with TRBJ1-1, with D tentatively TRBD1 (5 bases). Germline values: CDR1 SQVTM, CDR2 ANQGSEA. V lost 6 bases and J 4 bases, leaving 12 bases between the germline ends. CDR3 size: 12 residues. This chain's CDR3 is CSVAVGGTEAFF. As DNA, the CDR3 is TGCAGCGTGGCGGTTGGGGGCACTGAAGCTTTCTTT.

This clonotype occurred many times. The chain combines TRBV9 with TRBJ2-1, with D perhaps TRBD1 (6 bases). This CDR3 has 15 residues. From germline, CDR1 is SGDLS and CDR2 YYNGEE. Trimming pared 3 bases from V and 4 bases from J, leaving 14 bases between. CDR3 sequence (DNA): TGTGCCAGCAGCGAAACAGGGACCACATACAATGAGCAGTTCTTC. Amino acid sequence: CASSETGTTYNEQFF.